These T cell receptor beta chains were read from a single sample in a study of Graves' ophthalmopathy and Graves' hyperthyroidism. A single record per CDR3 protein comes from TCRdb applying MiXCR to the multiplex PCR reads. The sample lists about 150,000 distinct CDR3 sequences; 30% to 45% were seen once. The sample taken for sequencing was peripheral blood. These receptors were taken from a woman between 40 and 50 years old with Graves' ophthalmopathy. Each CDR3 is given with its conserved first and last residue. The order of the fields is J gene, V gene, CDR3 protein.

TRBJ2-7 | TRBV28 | CASTTPHKAVSYEQYF
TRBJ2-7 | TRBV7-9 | CASSSTLPYEQYF
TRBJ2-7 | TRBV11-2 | CASSATSGRSSYEQYF
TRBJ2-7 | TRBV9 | CASSDTGGVSSYEQYF
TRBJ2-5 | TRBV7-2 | CASSFNHGAETQYF
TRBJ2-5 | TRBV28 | CASSLNGLAWETQYF
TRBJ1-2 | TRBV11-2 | CASSFDSGFAHGYTF
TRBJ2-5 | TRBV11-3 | CASSSRTVQETQYF
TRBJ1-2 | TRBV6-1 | CASSLGHGSDGYTF
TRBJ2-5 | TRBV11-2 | CASSFEGSEWETQYF